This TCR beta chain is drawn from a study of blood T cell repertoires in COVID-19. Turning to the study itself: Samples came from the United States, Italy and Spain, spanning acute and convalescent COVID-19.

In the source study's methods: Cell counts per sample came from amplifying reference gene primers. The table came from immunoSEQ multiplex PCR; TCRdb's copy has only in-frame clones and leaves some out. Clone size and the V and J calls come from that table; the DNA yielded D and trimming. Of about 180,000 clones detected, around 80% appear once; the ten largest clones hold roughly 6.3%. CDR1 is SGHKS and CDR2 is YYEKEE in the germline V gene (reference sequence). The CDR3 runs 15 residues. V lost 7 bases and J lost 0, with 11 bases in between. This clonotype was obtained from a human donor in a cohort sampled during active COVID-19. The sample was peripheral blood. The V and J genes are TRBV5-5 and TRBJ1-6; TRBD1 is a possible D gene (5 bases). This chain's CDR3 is CASRGVSSYNSPLHF. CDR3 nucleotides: TGTGCCAGCCGGGGGGTGAGCTCCTATAATTCACCCCTCCACTTT.